Listed below are T cell receptor beta chains from one sample, sequenced in a study of human T cells and chemical hapten exposure. TCRdb re-analysed the RACE reads in MiXCR, keeping a single row per CDR3 protein. The sample consists of roughly 98,000 distinct CDR3 sequences, around an eighth of them appearing once. The sample was whole blood, taken in connection with sensitization to the hapten diphenylcyclopropenone (DPC). These TCRs come from a woman between 35 and 50 years old with alopecia areata. Some clones in this sample may be carry-over from other donors' samples. Both conserved end residues are part of each CDR3. D genes are given only for firm matches. Rows give clone size only sometimes, using once, few, many, or a class for an expanded clone.

NA	TRBV20-1	TRBJ1-1	NA	CSARRPGTEAFF	TGCAGTGCTAGAAGGCCCGGCACTGAAGCTTTCTTT
NA	TRBV10-3	TRBJ1-5	NA	CAISEGQDQPQHF	TGTGCCATCAGTGAGGGGCAAGATCAGCCCCAGCATTTT
NA	TRBV7-6	TRBJ2-5	few	CASSFGVTQYF	TGTGCCAGCAGCTTTGGAGTCACCCAGTACTTC
TRBD2	TRBV4-3	TRBJ2-7	NA	CASSLSGTSGSEQYF	TGCGCCAGCAGTCTCTCCGGGACTAGCGGGAGCGAGCAGTACTTC
TRBD2	TRBV20-1	TRBJ2-1	NA	CSADTSGRGNEQFF	TGCAGTGCTGATACTAGCGGGAGAGGGAATGAGCAGTTCTTC
TRBD2	TRBV4-2	TRBJ2-5	NA	CASSRLAEKGETQYF	TGTGCCAGCAGCCGTCTAGCGGAGAAAGGAGAGACCCAGTACTTC
TRBD1	TRBV11-2	TRBJ2-3	many	CASSVQGSADTQYF	TGTGCCAGCAGCGTACAGGGGTCGGCAGATACGCAGTATTTT
NA	TRBV5-6	TRBJ2-5	few	CASSKGSQETQYF	TGTGCCAGCAGCAAAGGGTCACAAGAGACCCAGTACTTC
NA	TRBV2	TRBJ1-2	many	CATPREAFYGYTF	TGTGCCACCCCGCGGGAAGCCTTCTATGGCTACACCTTC
NA	TRBV18	TRBJ1-5	many	CASSPRTGTQNQPQHF	TGTGCCAGCTCACCGCGCACCGGGACCCAAAATCAGCCCCAGCATTTT
TRBD2	TRBV6-2/TRBV6-3	TRBJ2-5	few	CASGTRIKETQYF	TGTGCCAGCGGGACTAGGATAAAAGAGACCCAGTACTTC
NA	TRBV5-1	TRBJ2-2	few	CASSPRTDNTGELFF	TGCGCCAGCAGCCCCAGGACAGACAACACCGGGGAGCTGTTTTTT
NA	TRBV18	TRBJ2-7	many	CASSPSTYSYEQYF	TGTGCCAGCTCACCATCGACTTACTCCTACGAGCAGTACTTC
TRBD1	TRBV6-6	TRBJ1-2	many	CASRHESTGGDGYTF	TGTGCCAGCAGACACGAATCGACAGGGGGCGATGGCTACACCTTC
TRBD1	TRBV18	TRBJ2-6	few	CASSSRGQGNSGANVLTF	TGTGCCAGCTCAAGTCGAGGACAGGGTAACTCTGGGGCCAACGTCCTGACTTTC
NA	TRBV2	TRBJ1-5	few	CASSGGVAPQHF	TGTGCCAGCAGTGGAGGGGTCGCGCCCCAGCATTTT
TRBD2	TRBV29-1	TRBJ2-1	NA	CSAWEGARNEQFF	TGCAGCGCCTGGGAGGGTGCAAGAAATGAGCAGTTCTTC
NA	TRBV28	TRBJ2-1	many	CASRRTYNEQFF	TGTGCCAGCCGGCGGACCTACAATGAGCAGTTCTTC
NA	TRBV7-3	TRBJ2-5	few	CASSLDYQETQYF	TGTGCCAGCAGCCTGGACTACCAAGAGACCCAGTACTTC
NA	TRBV18	TRBJ2-4	few	CASSPPTTILAKNIQYF	TGTGCCAGCTCACCTCCCACGACTATTTTAGCCAAAAACATTCAGTACTTC
TRBD2	TRBV20-1	TRBJ2-7	many	CSGVAGSYEQYF	TGCAGCGGAGTAGCGGGTTCCTACGAGCAGTACTTC
NA	TRBV20-1	TRBJ2-7	few	CSAKGDTPQYF	TGCAGTGCTAAGGGGGACACGCCGCAGTACTTC
NA	TRBV7-2	TRBJ2-1	NA	CASSLEGAAFSYNEQFF	TGTGCCAGCAGCTTAGAAGGAGCCGCCTTCTCCTACAATGAGCAGTTCTTC
NA	TRBV29-1	TRBJ2-1	NA	CSAGSVYNEQFF	TGCAGCGCCGGTAGCGTCTACAATGAGCAGTTCTTC
NA	TRBV18	TRBJ2-6	few	CASSPPWSSGANVLTF	TGTGCCAGCTCACCCCCGTGGAGCTCTGGGGCCAACGTCCTGACTTTC
NA	TRBV5-4	TRBJ2-7	NA	CASSWRGQKSYEQYF	TGTGCCAGCAGCTGGCGGGGACAGAAGTCCTACGAGCAGTACTTC
NA	TRBV10-3	TRBJ2-6	NA	CASSSDWSGANVLTF	TGTGCCAGCTCTTCGGACTGGTCTGGGGCCAACGTCCTGACTTTC
TRBD2	TRBV5-1	TRBJ2-2	many	CASSLAVASGRANGELFF	TGCGCCAGCAGCTTGGCCGTGGCTAGCGGGAGGGCCAACGGGGAGCTGTTTTTT
TRBD2	TRBV20-1	TRBJ2-1	many	CSATAYLAGGRNEQFF	TGCAGTGCAACTGCTTATCTAGCGGGAGGGCGCAATGAGCAGTTCTTC
NA	TRBV27	TRBJ1-1	NA	CASTRRGGEGTEAFF	TGTGCCAGCACCCGGCGGGGGGGCGAGGGCACTGAAGCTTTCTTT
NA	TRBV12-3/TRBV12-4	TRBJ1-2	many	CASSLRALYGYTF	TGTGCCAGCAGTTTAAGAGCCCTCTATGGCTACACCTTC
NA	TRBV13	TRBJ2-7	few	CASSRDRYEQYF	TGTGCCAGCAGCCGCGACAGATACGAGCAGTACTTC
TRBD1	TRBV6-1	TRBJ2-4	NA	CASSKGPGQRTGIQYF	TGTGCCAGCAGCAAAGGCCCGGGACAGCGGACAGGCATTCAGTACTTC
NA	TRBV6-2/TRBV6-3	TRBJ2-7	NA	CASSRLSAYEQYF	TGTGCCAGCAGTCGACTGTCAGCCTACGAGCAGTACTTC
NA	TRBV6-1	TRBJ1-5	few	CASSEISLSSNQPQHF	TGTGCCAGCAGTGAAATCAGCTTATCTAGCAATCAGCCCCAGCATTTT
TRBD2	TRBV15	TRBJ2-1	few	CATSREATSGLREQFF	TGTGCCACCAGCAGAGAAGCGACTAGCGGCCTGAGAGAGCAGTTCTTC
NA	TRBV15	TRBJ2-7	NA	CATSRDSGPYEQYF	TGTGCCACCAGCAGAGACAGCGGACCCTACGAGCAGTACTTC
NA	TRBV12-3/TRBV12-4	TRBJ1-1	NA	CASSPGSGNTEAFF	TGTGCCAGCAGTCCGGGCTCGGGGAACACTGAAGCTTTCTTT
NA	TRBV7-2	TRBJ2-3	NA	CASSLGWSAPSTDTQYF	TGTGCCAGCAGCTTAGGCTGGAGTGCCCCTAGCACAGATACGCAGTATTTT
NA	TRBV7-9	TRBJ2-7	NA	CASSLISGGNYEQYF	TGTGCCAGCAGCTTAATATCCGGGGGCAACTACGAGCAGTACTTC
TRBD2	TRBV20-1	TRBJ2-1	few	CSASVWGLAGSNEQFF	TGCAGTGCTAGCGTGTGGGGACTAGCGGGATCCAATGAGCAGTTCTTC
NA	TRBV7-2	TRBJ1-1	NA	CASSPRTGSTEAFF	TGTGCCAGCAGCCCCAGAACAGGGAGCACTGAAGCTTTCTTT
NA	TRBV29-1	TRBJ2-7	NA	CSVGPQGYEQYF	TGCAGCGTTGGACCACAGGGCTACGAGCAGTACTTC
NA	TRBV4-1	TRBJ2-2	NA	CASSQADREVGELFF	TGCGCCAGCAGCCAAGCCGACAGGGAGGTCGGGGAGCTGTTTTTT
NA	TRBV2	TRBJ1-3	many	CASSAGSGNTIYF	TGTGCCAGCAGTGCCGGGTCCGGAAACACCATATATTTT
TRBD1	TRBV28	TRBJ2-7	NA	CASSPFLGTGWYEQYF	TGTGCCAGCAGTCCCTTTTTAGGGACAGGGTGGTACGAGCAGTACTTC
NA	TRBV7-3	TRBJ2-3	many	CASSLLPDTQYF	TGTGCCAGCAGCTTATTGCCAGATACGCAGTATTTT
NA	TRBV7-2	TRBJ2-7	many	CASSLVQPGVDEQYF	TGTGCCAGCAGCTTAGTTCAGCCGGGGGTGGACGAGCAGTACTTC